This T cell receptor (beta chain) was documented in a study of beta chain features in type 1 diabetes. The CDR3 is 14 residues long. V was clipped by 10 bases and J by 0 bases, with 14 bases between them. CDR1 is LNHDA, CDR2 SQIVND, per germline (reference sequence). Isolated RNA was reverse transcribed in full, so expressed TCRB transcripts were sequenced. Using immunoSEQ multiplex PCR, the repertoire was profiled, and TCRdb retains in-frame clones only, with some absent. The table lists 600,000 to 650,000 clones, roughly a sixth of them singletons. This chain connects TRBV19 to TRBJ2-3; D ambiguous. The receptor was isolated from a man aged 18 to 29 in good health. The sequencing input was naive CD4+ T cells from blood. CDR3 DNA: TGTGCCACAAAAACCTCTTTCAGCACAGATACGCAGTATTTT. Translating gives CATKTSFSTDTQYF.